One and the same sample provided the 5 T cell receptor beta chains below, sequenced in a study of tumor-infiltrating lymphocytes in primary liver carcinoma. Germline DNA was extracted alongside blood RNA, which was obtained from unsorted whole blood. A primer in the constant region served to generate TCR beta cDNA from approximately 460 ng of total RNA. Construction of TCR beta libraries relied on three successive nested multiplex PCR rounds employing slightly modified ARM-PCR. Each of the first two PCR rounds ran approximately 9 cycles with TRBV1-TRBV30 forward and C-beta reverse primers. Using its own MiXCR run on the multiplex PCR reads, TCRdb lists one record per CDR3 protein. The top ten hold roughly 9% of the sample, which has some 320,000 distinct CDR3 sequences, 60% to 80% seen once. Sequenced input: peripheral blood. These receptors were collected from a man aged 40-49 years with primary liver carcinoma and hepatitis B virus infection.

The rearrangement links TRBV28 to TRBJ1-2, with D maybe TRBD1 (5 bases). CDR3 length equals 14 residues. Trimming left V 2 bases short and J 8 bases short, with 15 bases between. CDR1 and CDR2 from the germline V gene are MDHEN and SYDVKM. The CDR3 spells CASSLGQTRGGYTF. The CDR3 bases are TGTGCCAGCAGTTTAGGACAAACCCGGGGGGGCTACACCTTC.

Notes on this clonotype: This may stem from a read error, because a much larger clone lies one nucleotide away. The rearrangement links TRBV6-1 to TRBJ2-3; D is undetermined. CDR1 is MNHNS and CDR2 is SASEGT in the germline V gene. With 2 bases removed from V and 5 bases from J, the gap between germline ends came to 14 bases. The CDR3 spans 15 residues. The CDR3 DNA reads as TGTGCCAGCAGTGAAAGTTTGGCTAACATAGATACGCAGTATTTT. It translates to CASSESLANIDTQYF.

In its sample, this clonotype was seen a few times. This sequence joins TRBV2 and TRBJ2-5; D remains unclear. The CDR3 has 13 amino acids. V gave up 4 bases and J gave up 5 bases, with 11 bases separating them. Germline CDR1 and CDR2: SNHLY and FYNNEI. The CDR3 loop is CASSALVDETQYF. For the CDR3, the DNA is TGTGCCAGCAGTGCGCTAGTAGACGAGACCCAGTACTTC. The variable domain in full, completed from reference TRBV2 and TRBJ2-5, reads EPEVTQTPSHQVTQMGQEVILRCVPISNHLYFYWYRQILGQKVEFLVSFYNNEISEKSEIFDDQFSVERPDGSNFTLKIRSTKLEDSAMYFCASSALVDETQYFGPGTRLLVL.

This chain connects TRBV6-8 to TRBJ2-1; no reliable D call. The V and J ends lost 7 bases and 0 bases respectively, with 22 bases between them. Germline V gene lookup returns CDR1 MNHGY and CDR2 SAAAGT. The CDR3 is 18 amino acids. The DNA of the CDR3 is TGTGCCAGCACCAGTCTCACGGTCCGGAGAAGCTCCTACAATGAGCAGTTCTTC. As protein: CASTSLTVRRSSYNEQFF.

This sequence joins TRBV5-1 and TRBJ2-7, with D possibly being TRBD1 (5 bases). The ends were cut back, 4 bases at V and 7 bases at J, with 27 bases in the middle. CDR3 length: 17 amino acids. Germline V gene lookup returns CDR1 SGHRS and CDR2 YFSETQ. The DNA of the CDR3 is TGCGCCAGCAGCCGTAGCTTACCGGATAGGGATCAGGGAGAGCAGTACTTC. Protein product: CASSRSLPDRDQGEQYF.